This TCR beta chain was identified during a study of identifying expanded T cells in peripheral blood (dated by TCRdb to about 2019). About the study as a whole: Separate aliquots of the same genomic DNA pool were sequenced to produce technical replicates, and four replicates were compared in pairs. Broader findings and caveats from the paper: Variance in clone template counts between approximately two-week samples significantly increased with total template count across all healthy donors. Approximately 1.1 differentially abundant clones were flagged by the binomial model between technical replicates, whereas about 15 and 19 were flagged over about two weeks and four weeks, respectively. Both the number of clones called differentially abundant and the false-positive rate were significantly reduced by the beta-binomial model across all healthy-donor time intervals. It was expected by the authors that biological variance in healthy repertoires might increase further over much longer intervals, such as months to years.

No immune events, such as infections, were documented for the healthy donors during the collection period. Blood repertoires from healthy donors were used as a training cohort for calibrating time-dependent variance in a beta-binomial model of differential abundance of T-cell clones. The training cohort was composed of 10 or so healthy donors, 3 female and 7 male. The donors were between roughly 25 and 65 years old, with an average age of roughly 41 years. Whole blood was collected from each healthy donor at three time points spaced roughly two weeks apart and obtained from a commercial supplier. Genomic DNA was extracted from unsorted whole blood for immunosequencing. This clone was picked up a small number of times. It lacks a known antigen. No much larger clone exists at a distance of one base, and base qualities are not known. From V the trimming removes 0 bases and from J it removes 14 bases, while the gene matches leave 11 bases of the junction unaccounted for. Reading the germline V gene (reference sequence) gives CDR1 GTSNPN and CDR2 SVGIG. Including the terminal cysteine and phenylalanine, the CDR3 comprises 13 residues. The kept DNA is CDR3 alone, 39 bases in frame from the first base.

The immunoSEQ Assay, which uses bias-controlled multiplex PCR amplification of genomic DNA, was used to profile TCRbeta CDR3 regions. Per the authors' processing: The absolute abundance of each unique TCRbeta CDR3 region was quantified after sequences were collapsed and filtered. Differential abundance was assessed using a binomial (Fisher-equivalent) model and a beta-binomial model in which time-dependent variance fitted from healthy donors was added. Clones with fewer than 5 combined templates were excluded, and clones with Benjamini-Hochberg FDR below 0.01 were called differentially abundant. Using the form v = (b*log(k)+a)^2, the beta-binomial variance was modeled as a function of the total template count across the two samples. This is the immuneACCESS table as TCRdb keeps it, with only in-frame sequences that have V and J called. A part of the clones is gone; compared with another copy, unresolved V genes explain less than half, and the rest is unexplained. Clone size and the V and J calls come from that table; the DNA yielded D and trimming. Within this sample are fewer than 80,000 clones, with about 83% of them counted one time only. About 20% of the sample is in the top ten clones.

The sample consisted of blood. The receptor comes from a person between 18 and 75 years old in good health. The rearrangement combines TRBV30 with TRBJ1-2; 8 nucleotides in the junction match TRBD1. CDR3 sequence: CAWSVQGVPLRTF. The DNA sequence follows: TGTGCCTGGAGTGTACAGGGGGTTCCGTTGAGAACCTTC.